This entry lists 29 T cell receptor beta chains sequenced from one sample in a study of shared clonotypes between healthy human individuals. The data were produced by immunoSEQ multiplex PCR, yet TCRdb's version contains in-frame clones alone and is incomplete. The profile covers about 730,000 clones, with 72% appearing a single time and approximately 2% taken by the ten largest. The sample comprised memory CD4+ T cells sorted from blood. As for subset: CD45RA-negative fraction. The receptor source for this set is a woman aged 25 to 39 in good health.

This clone has a handful of counts. The same CDR3 also results from other DNA sequences found in this sample. The chain combines TRBV5-1 with TRBJ2-1; no clear D gene. The CDR3 is 14 amino acids. CDR1 and CDR2 from the germline V gene are SGHRS and YFSETQ. The V end was cut by 0 bases, the J end by 3 bases, with 7 bases between. CDR3 coding DNA: TGCGCCAGCAGCTTGGACTTTAGCTACAATGAGCAGTTCTTC. Amino acid sequence: CASSLDFSYNEQFF.

This clone was seen a handful of times. The chain is built from TRBV10-1 and TRBJ2-2; the D call may be TRBD1 or TRBD2 (6 bases each). Looked up from germline, CDR1 is WNHNN and CDR2 is SYGVQD (reference sequence). V dropped 4 bases and J dropped 7 bases, with 13 bases sitting between them. The CDR3 contains 14 residues. This CDR3 reads CASSVGGYGGELFF. The DNA of the CDR3 is TGCGCCAGCAGTGTGGGGGGCTATGGCGGGGAGCTGTTTTTT.

The chain joins TRBV7-8 to TRBJ2-3; 12 nucleotides agree with TRBD2. The CDR3 covers 17 residues. Germline V gene lookup returns CDR1 SGHVS and CDR2 FQNEAQ. V gave up 5 bases and J gave up 5 bases; unmatched junction bases: 11. CDR3 nucleotide sequence: TGTGCCAGCAGCGCTAGACGACTAGCGGGAGAAGGAGATACGCAGTATTTT. Amino acids: CASSARRLAGEGDTQYF.

This clone was found a few times. The chain carries TRBV19 and TRBJ1-5; D call uncertain. The CDR3 contains 12 residues. Trimming pared 9 bases from V and 7 bases from J, leaving 13 bases between. Per the germline V gene, CDR1 is LNHDA and CDR2 is SQIVND (reference sequence). Here the CDR3 DNA reads TGTGCCAGCGGCGGGCGGCAACAGCCCCAGCATTTT. It translates to CASGGRQQPQHF.

The chain is built from TRBV10-2 and TRBJ1-5; 10 nucleotides match TRBD1. Germline V lookup: CDR1 WSHSY, CDR2 SAAADI. CDR3 size: 14 residues. The junction had 6 bases not matched to a gene; V was cut back by 8 bases and J by 5 bases. For the CDR3, the DNA is TGCGCCAGCTCAAGGACAGGGGGTGATCAGCCCCAGCATTTT. It codes for CASSRTGGDQPQHF.

This chain connects TRBV7-1 to TRBJ1-5, with 7 bases aligning to TRBD1. TRBV7-1 is reported as an ORF; its role is uncertain. The CDR3 sequence is 14 residues long. The trim removed 5 bases at V and 7 bases at J, leaving 8 bases unmatched. CDR3 sequence (DNA): TGTGCCAGCAGCCCAAGACAGGGCCGCCAGCCCCAGCATTTT. Residues: CASSPRQGRQPQHF.

This clone was picked up a small number of times. The sample holds other DNA sequences that translate to the same CDR3. The chain carries TRBV28 and TRBJ1-3, with D perhaps TRBD1 (5 bases). The V and J ends lost 6 bases and 1 base respectively, with 7 bases between them. The germline gives CDR1 MDHEN, CDR2 SYDVKM. CDR3 length equals 13 residues. This CDR3 is CASSDSSGNTIYF. In DNA form, the CDR3 reads TGTGCCAGCAGCGACAGTTCTGGAAACACCATATATTTT.

About this clone: Other DNA sequences in this sample translate to the same CDR3. The chain links TRBV11-2 to TRBJ2-2, with D tentatively TRBD1 (5 bases). CDR1 and CDR2 (germline): SGHAT, FQNNGV. This CDR3 comprises 14 residues. V was cut by 2 bases and J by 4 bases, with 8 bases left in between. The CDR3 bases are TGTGCCAGCAGCTTACAGGGCGCCACCGGGGAGCTGTTTTTT. Translating gives CASSLQGATGELFF.

The genes are TRBV19 and TRBJ1-5, with D unresolved. The ends were cut back, 7 bases at V and 4 bases at J, with 8 bases in the middle. CDR1 LNHDA and CDR2 SQIVND come from the germline V gene (reference sequence). The CDR3 is 12 residues long. The CDR3 loop is CASNRRNQPQHF. In DNA form, the CDR3 reads TGTGCCAGTAATCGGCGAAATCAGCCCCAGCATTTT.

The chain couples TRBV18 to TRBJ2-2, with D possibly TRBD2 on 5 matching bases. The CDR3 consists of 14 residues. Trimming shortened V by 6 bases and J by 3 bases, and 11 bases separated the two germline ends. Per the germline V gene, CDR1 is KGHSH and CDR2 is LQKENI. In nucleotides, the CDR3 is TGTGCCAGCTCCCTAGCTGCATACACCGGGGAGCTGTTTTTT. It is translated as CASSLAAYTGELFF. The variable domain in full, with the rest retrieved from reference TRBV18 and TRBJ2-2, is NAGVMQNPRHLVRRRGQEARLRCSPMKGHSHVYWYRQLPEEGLKFMVYLQKENIIDESGMPKERFSAEFPKEGPSILRIQQVVRGDSAAYFCASSLAAYTGELFFGEGSRLTVL.

The chain is built from TRBV2 and TRBJ2-1, with D hard to call. In germline, CDR1 is SNHLY, CDR2 FYNNEI. Trimming removed 3 bases from V and 9 bases from J, with 12 bases in between. The CDR3 length is 13 residues. The CDR3 here is CASSDNPFGEQFF. The CDR3 coding sequence is TGTGCCAGCAGTGATAACCCCTTCGGTGAGCAGTTCTTC.

In nucleotides, the CDR3 is TGTGCCAGCAGTGACTCCCCGGGAGGTGGGGCAGATACGCAGTATTTT. As protein: CASSDSPGGGADTQYF. V usage is TRBV6-4 and J usage is TRBJ2-3, with 7 positions matching TRBD2. The CDR3 contains 16 residues. Germline V gene sequence: CDR1 MRHNA, CDR2 SNTAGT. After removal of 0 bases from V and 4 bases from J, the junction contained 7 bases not matched to a gene.

This clone has just one count. The V and J genes are TRBV11-2 and TRBJ2-1; the match to TRBD2 covers 9 bases. With 5 bases clipped from V and 7 bases from J, the junction kept 15 bases outside the gene matches. CDR3 length equals 17 residues. Germline V gene sequence: CDR1 SGHAT, CDR2 FQNNGV. The CDR3 loop is CASSPTLLAGRVNEQFF. The CDR3 bases are TGTGCCAGCAGCCCAACCCTTCTAGCGGGAAGAGTAAATGAGCAGTTCTTC.

The chain joins TRBV30 to TRBJ2-7; 9 bases map to TRBD2. After removal of 1 base from V and 2 bases from J, the junction contained 12 bases not matched to a gene. This CDR3 contains 17 residues. Looked up from germline, CDR1 is GTSNPN and CDR2 is SVGIG (reference sequence). This CDR3 is CAWSGRYSGRSPYEQYF. In DNA, the CDR3 is TGTGCCTGGAGTGGGAGGTATAGCGGGAGATCCCCCTACGAGCAGTACTTC.

V and J are TRBV7-6 and TRBJ2-7; D is undetermined. The CDR3 contains 13 residues. Per the germline V gene, CDR1 is SGHVS and CDR2 is FNYEAQ. V lost 5 bases and J 1 base, leaving 9 bases between the germline ends. CDR3 bases: TGTGCCAGCAGCGATAGTATATCCTACGAGCAGTACTTC. This translates into CASSDSISYEQYF.

This chain uses TRBV5-1 with TRBJ2-7, with 9 bases lining up with TRBD2. Germline V gives CDR1 SGHRS, CDR2 YFSETQ. The CDR3 runs to 20 residues. The V and J ends lost 4 bases and 2 bases, in that order; junction bases with no gene match: 22. CDR3: CASSQAPPGLALIGPYEQYF. CDR3 bases: TGCGCCAGCAGCCAAGCCCCGCCGGGACTAGCTCTAATAGGGCCCTACGAGCAGTACTTC.

The chain joins TRBV9 to TRBJ2-1; D perhaps matches TRBD2 (6 bases). The V gene lost 3 bases and the J gene lost 4 bases, with 8 bases spanning the gap. The CDR3 is made up of 13 amino acids. Germline V gene sequence: CDR1 SGDLS, CDR2 YYNGEE. The CDR3 coding sequence is TGTGCCAGCAGCGACGGGACTTACAATGAGCAGTTCTTC. It translates to CASSDGTYNEQFF.

The chain employs TRBV9 and TRBJ2-3; the match to TRBD2 covers 13 bases. J was trimmed by 2 bases and V by 4 bases; bases with no gene match: 7. The CDR3 extends over 17 amino acids. Germline V gene lookup returns CDR1 SGDLS and CDR2 YYNGEE. The CDR3 sequence: CASSIGLAGVITDTQYF. As DNA, the CDR3 is TGTGCCAGCAGCATTGGACTAGCGGGAGTCATCACAGATACGCAGTATTTT.

The chain recombines TRBV5-1 with TRBJ2-1; no definite D call. Between the trimmed V and J ends, which lost 2 bases and 6 bases, there was a span of 12 bases. Germline lookup yields CDR1 SGHRS and CDR2 YFSETQ. The CDR3 sequence is 14 residues long. The CDR3 sequence is CASSLEPQANEQFF. The CDR3 DNA reads as TGCGCCAGCAGCTTAGAGCCTCAAGCCAATGAGCAGTTCTTC.

The rearrangement links TRBV2 to TRBJ1-2; TRBD1 agrees at 7 bases. CDR3 size: 13 residues. CDR1 and CDR2 (germline): SNHLY, FYNNEI. The V and J ends lost 9 bases and 2 bases, in that order; junction bases with no gene match: 6. The CDR3 sequence is CARQTGTNYGYTF. The CDR3 coding sequence is TGTGCCAGACAGACAGGGACGAACTATGGCTACACCTTC. The complete variable domain, with remaining parts taken from reference TRBV2 and TRBJ1-2, reads EPEVTQTPSHQVTQMGQEVILRCVPISNHLYFYWYRQILGQKVEFLVSFYNNEISEKSEIFDDQFSVERPDGSNFTLKIRSTKLEDSAMYFCARQTGTNYGYTFGSGTRLTVV.

In regard to this clone: The sample holds other DNA sequences that translate to the same CDR3. The V gene is TRBV5-1, the J gene TRBJ2-1, with a weak D call TRBD2 (5 bases). Germline V gives CDR1 SGHRS, CDR2 YFSETQ. The CDR3 runs to 15 residues. Trimming took off 2 bases at V and 0 bases at J, with 9 bases between the two ends. The CDR3 loop reads CASSFSVGSYNEQFF. Here the CDR3 DNA reads TGCGCCAGCAGCTTTAGCGTGGGCTCCTACAATGAGCAGTTCTTC.

About this clone itself: With a much larger clone just one base away, this may be a read error. This CDR3 is CASSLSGSYNEQFF. The DNA for the CDR3 is TGTGCCAGCAGCTTATCAGGCTCCTACAATGAGCAGTTCTTC. The rearrangement links TRBV11-1 to TRBJ2-1; no clear D. V lost 2 bases and J lost 0, with 5 bases in between. CDR1 is SGHAT, CDR2 FQDESV, per germline (reference sequence). This CDR3 comprises 14 residues.

The rearrangement joins TRBV11-3 to TRBJ1-1; D gene ambiguous. This CDR3 comprises 13 residues. Germline-derived CDR1 and CDR2 are SGHNT and YENEEA. With 5 bases removed from V and 8 bases from J, the gap between germline ends came to 15 bases. The CDR3 DNA follows: TGTGCCAGCAGCCGCGATCGCGTGGGCGAAGCTTTCTTT. It yields the protein CASSRDRVGEAFF.

The chain uses TRBV28 and TRBJ1-5; 7 bases are a match to TRBD1. Trimming took 5 bases from V and 5 from J; bases not matched to a gene: 6. The CDR3 has 14 amino acids. Germline V gene sequence: CDR1 MDHEN, CDR2 SYDVKM. The CDR3 nucleotides read TGTGCCAGCAGTCGACAGGGAACCTATCAGCCCCAGCATTTT. Amino acid sequence: CASSRQGTYQPQHF.

The chain recombines TRBV30 with TRBJ1-5; D not certain. Germline loops: CDR1 GTSNPN, CDR2 SVGIG (reference sequence). The CDR3 is 13 residues long. Trimming left V 3 bases short and J 5 bases short, with 11 bases between. Here the CDR3 reads CAWRAYMDQPQHF. CDR3 nucleotide sequence: TGTGCCTGGAGGGCATACATGGATCAGCCCCAGCATTTT.

The rearrangement links TRBV18 to TRBJ2-7; D is possibly TRBD1 or TRBD2 (7 bases each). The CDR3 is 17 amino acids. V was cut by 6 bases and J by 6 bases, with 27 bases left in between. Germline-derived CDR1 and CDR2 are KGHSH and LQKENI. For the CDR3, the DNA is TGTGCCAGCTCGAACCACCCCGGGGGGACAGTATTATCCGAGCAGTACTTC. Translation gives CASSNHPGGTVLSEQYF.

The gene calls are TRBV10-1 and TRBJ2-2; weak D call: TRBD1 (6 bases). V shed 5 bases and J shed 3 bases, with 13 bases lying between them. Germline CDR1 reads WNHNN; CDR2 reads SYGVQD (reference sequence). CDR3 length: 15 amino acids. The CDR3 reads CASSFGQKHTGELFF. The DNA for the CDR3 is TGCGCCAGCAGTTTTGGACAGAAACACACCGGGGAGCTGTTTTTT.

A few counts support this clone. This chain uses TRBV2 with TRBJ2-5; 11 bases are shared with TRBD2. Per germline, CDR1 SNHLY and CDR2 FYNNEI. The CDR3 length is 17 residues. After removal of 1 base from V and 4 bases from J, the junction contained 8 bases not matched to a gene. The CDR3 coding sequence is TGTGCCAGCAGTGAAGGCTTGGCGGGGACTAGCGGAGAGACCCAGTACTTC. This translates into CASSEGLAGTSGETQYF.

This clone was found a few times. CDR3 nucleotide sequence: TGTGCCAGCAGCTTAAGTCGAGCGGCCAGCACAGATACGCAGTATTTT. The encoded protein is CASSLSRAASTDTQYF. The chain carries TRBV11-1 and TRBJ2-3, with D perhaps matching TRBD2 (5 bases). The V end lost 2 bases, the J end lost 0 bases, and 12 bases lay between the germline ends. The germline V gene has CDR1 SGHAT and CDR2 FQDESV (reference sequence). This CDR3 is 16 amino acids long.